The rows below give T cell receptor beta chains drawn from one sample of a study of control samples from healthy donors and cancer patients. The table came from immunoSEQ multiplex PCR; TCRdb's copy has only in-frame clones and leaves some out. The table records around 41,000 clones, around 83% of them present only once. Sequenced material: PBMCs. These receptors were taken from a woman aged 55 to 70 with lung cancer. CDR3s include the opening cysteine and the closing phenylalanine or tryptophan. Each record gives: clone size, V gene, D gene, J gene, CDR3 DNA, CDR3 protein. The D gene is left open where the match is weak. Only some rows state a clone size, as once, few, many or a class for expanded clones.

abundance: -; v_gene: TRBV20-1; d_gene: -; j_gene: TRBJ2-1; CDR3nt: TGCAGTGCTCGATTACAGGCTGAGCAGTTCTTC; CDR3aa: CSARLQAEQFF
abundance: -; v_gene: TRBV5-1; d_gene: TRBD1; j_gene: TRBJ2-7; CDR3nt: TGCGCCAGCAGTTCTGGACAGGGGTCGACCTACGAGCAGTACTTC; CDR3aa: CASSSGQGSTYEQYF
abundance: -; v_gene: TRBV6-5; d_gene: TRBD1; j_gene: TRBJ1-2; CDR3nt: TGTGCCAGCAGACCCAGGGACAGTCAAGCTTGCACCTTC; CDR3aa: CASRPRDSQACTF
abundance: -; v_gene: TRBV3-1/TRBV3-2; d_gene: -; j_gene: TRBJ1-2; CDR3nt: TGTGCCAGCAGCTTGAGGGGTGGAGGAGGAGGCTACACCTTC; CDR3aa: CASSLRGGGGGYTF
abundance: few; v_gene: TRBV9; d_gene: -; j_gene: TRBJ1-6; CDR3nt: TGTGCCAGCAGCCCCCGCGTGGGGAGCTCCTATAATTCACCCCTCCACTTT; CDR3aa: CASSPRVGSSYNSPLHF
abundance: -; v_gene: TRBV18; d_gene: -; j_gene: TRBJ1-3; CDR3nt: TGTGCCAGCTCACCCCCCACCCGAAACACCATATATTTT; CDR3aa: CASSPPTRNTIYF
abundance: medium-sized; v_gene: TRBV2; d_gene: TRBD2; j_gene: TRBJ2-7; CDR3nt: TGTGCCAGCAGGCCAGGGACTAGCGGGAGCCGACCATCCAGCCATCCAAACGAGCAGTACTTC; CDR3aa: CASRPGTSGSRPSSHPNEQYF
abundance: few; v_gene: TRBV9; d_gene: TRBD1; j_gene: TRBJ1-2; CDR3nt: TGTGCCAGCAGCCCGCGGACAGGGACTTTAGCTAACTATGGCTACACCTTC; CDR3aa: CASSPRTGTLANYGYTF
abundance: -; v_gene: TRBV7-9; d_gene: TRBD1; j_gene: TRBJ2-7; CDR3nt: TGTGCCAGCAGCTTCACAGGGGCCGGCAGGGAGCAGTACTTC; CDR3aa: CASSFTGAGREQYF
abundance: -; v_gene: TRBV18; d_gene: TRBD2; j_gene: TRBJ2-7; CDR3nt: TGTGCCAGTGGCGGGAGCTCCTACGAGCAGTACTTC; CDR3aa: CASGGSSYEQYF
abundance: -; v_gene: TRBV11-1; d_gene: -; j_gene: TRBJ2-3; CDR3nt: TGTGCCAGCAGCTTAGCGGCCGGAAAGGCGGATACGCAGTATTTT; CDR3aa: CASSLAAGKADTQYF
abundance: -; v_gene: TRBV29-1; d_gene: -; j_gene: TRBJ1-5; CDR3nt: TGCAGCGTTGGGGAGGGGCGAAATCAGCCCCAGCATTTT; CDR3aa: CSVGEGRNQPQHF
abundance: -; v_gene: TRBV5-1; d_gene: TRBD1; j_gene: TRBJ2-5; CDR3nt: TGCGCCAGCAGCGGGGGGACAGGGGAAGAAGAGACCCAGTACTTC; CDR3aa: CASSGGTGEEETQYF
abundance: -; v_gene: TRBV7-3; d_gene: -; j_gene: TRBJ2-1; CDR3nt: TGTGCCAGCAGCTTAAGGGGGGAATTCCACAATGAGCAGTTCTTC; CDR3aa: CASSLRGEFHNEQFF
abundance: -; v_gene: TRBV28; d_gene: -; j_gene: TRBJ2-7; CDR3nt: TGTGCCAGCATTAGTGGCAAAAGAGCCTACGAGCAGTACTTC; CDR3aa: CASISGKRAYEQYF
abundance: -; v_gene: TRBV6-2/TRBV6-3; d_gene: TRBD2; j_gene: TRBJ2-7; CDR3nt: TGTGCCAGCAGTTACCTCGGACTAGCGGGGGGTACCTACGAGCAGTACTTC; CDR3aa: CASSYLGLAGGTYEQYF
abundance: -; v_gene: TRBV7-2; d_gene: -; j_gene: TRBJ1-1; CDR3nt: TGTGCCAGCAGCTTATTGGGGGCCGGGAACACTGAAGCTTTCTTT; CDR3aa: CASSLLGAGNTEAFF
abundance: -; v_gene: TRBV9; d_gene: -; j_gene: TRBJ2-2; CDR3nt: TGTGCCAGCAGCGTCGGAGCCGGGACCTCTTACACCGGGGAGCTGTTTTTT; CDR3aa: CASSVGAGTSYTGELFF
abundance: -; v_gene: TRBV4-1; d_gene: -; j_gene: TRBJ2-7; CDR3nt: TGCGCCAGCAGCCAGGACACCTACGAGCAGTACTTC; CDR3aa: CASSQDTYEQYF
abundance: -; v_gene: TRBV19; d_gene: TRBD1; j_gene: TRBJ2-7; CDR3nt: TGTGCCAGTAGTAGACAGGGATTGGGCTCCTCTCACGAGCAGTACTTC; CDR3aa: CASSRQGLGSSHEQYF
abundance: -; v_gene: TRBV19; d_gene: -; j_gene: TRBJ1-1; CDR3nt: TGTGCCAGTAGTATTCTGGGGGTGGCTGAAGCTTTCTTT; CDR3aa: CASSILGVAEAFF
abundance: few; v_gene: TRBV5-1; d_gene: -; j_gene: TRBJ2-7; CDR3nt: TGCGCCAGCAGGGACAGAGAGTACGAGCAGTACTTC; CDR3aa: CASRDREYEQYF
abundance: -; v_gene: TRBV4-1; d_gene: -; j_gene: TRBJ2-5; CDR3nt: TGCGCCAGCAGCCGAGGGGGGCTAGGGGGATTAGGAGAGACCCAGTACTTC; CDR3aa: CASSRGGLGGLGETQYF
abundance: -; v_gene: TRBV5-1; d_gene: -; j_gene: TRBJ2-3; CDR3nt: TGCGCCAGCAGCTTAGCGCCAGATGGAGATACGCAGTATTTT; CDR3aa: CASSLAPDGDTQYF
abundance: -; v_gene: TRBV9; d_gene: TRBD1; j_gene: TRBJ2-5; CDR3nt: TGTGCCAGCAGCGTAGGACAGGGTCAAGAGACCCAGTACTTC; CDR3aa: CASSVGQGQETQYF
abundance: -; v_gene: TRBV5-6; d_gene: -; j_gene: TRBJ1-2; CDR3nt: TGTGCCAGCAGCTTTCCGGGGGGCGACTATGGCTACACCTTC; CDR3aa: CASSFPGGDYGYTF
abundance: -; v_gene: TRBV7-6; d_gene: TRBD2; j_gene: TRBJ2-3; CDR3nt: TGTGCCAGCAGCTTCCGAGCGGGAAGATCAGATACGCAGTATTTT; CDR3aa: CASSFRAGRSDTQYF
abundance: -; v_gene: TRBV12-5; d_gene: TRBD2; j_gene: TRBJ2-1; CDR3nt: TGTGCTAGTGGTTTGATCCTAGCGGGAGTGATCGAGCAGTTCTTC; CDR3aa: CASGLILAGVIEQFF
abundance: -; v_gene: TRBV7-2; d_gene: -; j_gene: TRBJ2-1; CDR3nt: TGTGCCAGTCTGATGGATGGGGGCCCTGGTGAGCAGTTCTTC; CDR3aa: CASLMDGGPGEQFF
abundance: few; v_gene: TRBV4-1; d_gene: -; j_gene: TRBJ2-3; CDR3nt: TGCGCCAGCAGCCAGAGGTCCGTTAGAACAGGCACTAGCACAGATACGCAGTATTTT; CDR3aa: CASSQRSVRTGTSTDTQYF
abundance: -; v_gene: TRBV5-1; d_gene: TRBD1; j_gene: TRBJ1-3; CDR3nt: TGCGCCAGCAGCCCAGGGACAGGCCGAAACACCATATATTTT; CDR3aa: CASSPGTGRNTIYF
abundance: few; v_gene: TRBV3-1/TRBV3-2; d_gene: -; j_gene: TRBJ1-2; CDR3nt: TGTGCCAGCAGCCTCGAGGGGGGAGGCTACACCTTC; CDR3aa: CASSLEGGGYTF
abundance: -; v_gene: TRBV3-1/TRBV3-2; d_gene: -; j_gene: TRBJ2-3; CDR3nt: TGTGCCAGCAGCCAAGCTGGGCCAGATACGCAGTATTTT; CDR3aa: CASSQAGPDTQYF
abundance: -; v_gene: TRBV27; d_gene: TRBD1; j_gene: TRBJ1-2; CDR3nt: TGTGCCAGCAGTTTTCGAGGGGGCGAGGATGGCTACACCTTC; CDR3aa: CASSFRGGEDGYTF
abundance: -; v_gene: TRBV6-2/TRBV6-3; d_gene: TRBD2; j_gene: TRBJ2-7; CDR3nt: TGTGCCAGCACCCCCCGCTCTAGCGGGAGGGACTATTACGGGCAGTACTTC; CDR3aa: CASTPRSSGRDYYGQYF
abundance: -; v_gene: TRBV6-5; d_gene: TRBD1; j_gene: TRBJ2-7; CDR3nt: TGTGCCAGCAGTTACCAGGACAGGGGCTACGAGCAGTACTTC; CDR3aa: CASSYQDRGYEQYF